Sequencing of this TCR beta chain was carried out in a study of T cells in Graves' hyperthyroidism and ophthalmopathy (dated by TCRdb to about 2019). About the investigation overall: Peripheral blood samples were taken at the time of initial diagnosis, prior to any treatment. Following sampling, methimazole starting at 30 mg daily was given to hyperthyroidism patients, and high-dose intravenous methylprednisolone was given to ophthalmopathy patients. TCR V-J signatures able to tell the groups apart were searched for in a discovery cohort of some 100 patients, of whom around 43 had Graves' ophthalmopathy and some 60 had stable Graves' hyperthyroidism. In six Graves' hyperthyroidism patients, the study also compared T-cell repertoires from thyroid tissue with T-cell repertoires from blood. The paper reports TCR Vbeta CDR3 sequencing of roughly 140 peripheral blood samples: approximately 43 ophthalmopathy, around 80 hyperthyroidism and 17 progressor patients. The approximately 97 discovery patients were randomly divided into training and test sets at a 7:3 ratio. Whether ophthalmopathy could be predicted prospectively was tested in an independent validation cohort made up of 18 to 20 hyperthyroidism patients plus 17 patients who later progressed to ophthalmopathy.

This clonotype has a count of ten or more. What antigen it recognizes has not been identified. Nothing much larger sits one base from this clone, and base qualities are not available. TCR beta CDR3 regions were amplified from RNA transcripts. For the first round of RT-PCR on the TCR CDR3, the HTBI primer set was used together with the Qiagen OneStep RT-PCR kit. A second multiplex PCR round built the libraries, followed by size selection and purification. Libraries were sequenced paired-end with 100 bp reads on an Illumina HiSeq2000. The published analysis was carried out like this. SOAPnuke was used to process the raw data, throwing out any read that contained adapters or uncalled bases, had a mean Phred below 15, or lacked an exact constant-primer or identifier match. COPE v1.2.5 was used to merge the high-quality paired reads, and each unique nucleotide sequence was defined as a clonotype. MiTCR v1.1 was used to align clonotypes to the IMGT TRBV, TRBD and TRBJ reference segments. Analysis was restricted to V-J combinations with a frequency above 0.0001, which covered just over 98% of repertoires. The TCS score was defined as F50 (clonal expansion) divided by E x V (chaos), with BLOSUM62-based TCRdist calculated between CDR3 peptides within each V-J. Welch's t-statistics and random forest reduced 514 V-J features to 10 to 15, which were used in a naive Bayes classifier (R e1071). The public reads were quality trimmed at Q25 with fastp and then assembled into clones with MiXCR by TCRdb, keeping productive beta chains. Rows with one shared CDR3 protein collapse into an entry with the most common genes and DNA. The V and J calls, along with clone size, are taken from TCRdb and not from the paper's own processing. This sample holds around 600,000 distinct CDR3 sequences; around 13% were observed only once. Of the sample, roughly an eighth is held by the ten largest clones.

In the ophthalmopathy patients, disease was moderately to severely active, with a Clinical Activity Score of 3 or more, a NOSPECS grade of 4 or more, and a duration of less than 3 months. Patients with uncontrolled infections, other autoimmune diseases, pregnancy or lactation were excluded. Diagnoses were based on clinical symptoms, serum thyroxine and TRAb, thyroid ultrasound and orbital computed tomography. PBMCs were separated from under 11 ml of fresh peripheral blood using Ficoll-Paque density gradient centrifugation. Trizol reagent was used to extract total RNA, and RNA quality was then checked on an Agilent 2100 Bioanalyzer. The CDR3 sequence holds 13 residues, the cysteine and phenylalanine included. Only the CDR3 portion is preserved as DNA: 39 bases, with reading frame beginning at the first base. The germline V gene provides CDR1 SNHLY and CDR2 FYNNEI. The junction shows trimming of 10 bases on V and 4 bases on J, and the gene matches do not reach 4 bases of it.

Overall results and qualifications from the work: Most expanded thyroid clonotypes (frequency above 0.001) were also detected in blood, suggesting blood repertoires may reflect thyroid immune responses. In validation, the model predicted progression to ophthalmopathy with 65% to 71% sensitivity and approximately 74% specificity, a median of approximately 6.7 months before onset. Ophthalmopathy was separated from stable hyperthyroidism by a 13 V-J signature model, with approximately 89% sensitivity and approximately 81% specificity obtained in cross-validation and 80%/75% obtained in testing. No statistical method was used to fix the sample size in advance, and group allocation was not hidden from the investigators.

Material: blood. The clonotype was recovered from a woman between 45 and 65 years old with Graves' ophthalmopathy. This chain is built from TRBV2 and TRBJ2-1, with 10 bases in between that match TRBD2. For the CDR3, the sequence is CANLAGEYNEQFF. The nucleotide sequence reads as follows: TGTGCCAACCTAGCGGGAGAGTACAATGAGCAGTTCTTC.